This TCR beta chain was sequenced in a study of long-term antiretroviral therapy in people with HIV. Whole-study context: It was about a decade before the 2015 immediate-ART recommendation that the earliest samples were taken. Whole-study findings and limits: Those clones which expanded before ART made up the dominant part of the repertoire at all time points. With ART, diversity went up but was still lower than in transplant donor controls.

Investigators performed immunoSEQ version v3.0 at survey level. The repertoire was sequenced with immunoSEQ multiplex PCR; TCRdb's copy has only in-frame clones and lacks some. Among around 26,000 clones listed, around four fifths were seen once. Within the sample, this clone is medium-sized (0.01 to 0.1%). Its antigen remains unknown. The same CDR3 also results from other DNA sequences found in this sample. V gave up 3 bases and J gave up 1 base, with 3 bases separating them. The CDR3 has 12 residues. Per germline, CDR1 KGHSH and CDR2 LQKENI. This chain links TRBV18 with TRBJ1-1; D remains unclear. The input for sequencing was unsorted PBMCs, taken 2.9 years after starting antiretroviral therapy. The TCR originated in a middle-aged man with HIV. For the CDR3, the DNA is TGTGCCAGCTCACCGCAGAACACTGAAGCTTTCTTT. Protein: CASSPQNTEAFF.